These T cell receptor beta chains were read from a single sample in a study of siplizumab effects on memory and regulatory T cells. Assay: immunoSEQ multiplex PCR; the TCRdb copy retains only in-frame clones and omits some. The sample holds tens of thousands of clones; 93% are singletons and the top ten take 6.5%. The source material was CD8+ T cells sorted from blood. These receptors were taken from a human donor in good health. CDR3s include the opening cysteine and the closing phenylalanine or tryptophan. The order of the fields is CDR3 DNA, CDR3 protein, D gene, clone size, V gene, J gene. A D gene is named only where the DNA matches it firmly. Clone size is given for some rows only: seen once, a few or many times, or a class if the clone is expanded.

TGTGCCAGCAGAGACAGGGGGCCCACTGAAGCTTTCTTT,CASRDRGPTEAFF,TRBD1,.,TRBV27,TRBJ1-1
TGCGCCAGCAGTCAATCGAGACAGGGGGGTCCCTACATGAACACTGAAGCTTTCTTT,CASSQSRQGGPYMNTEAFF,TRBD1,.,TRBV23-1,TRBJ1-1
TGTGCCAGCAGCCGGGTGGGACAGGGGTTCAATGAGCAGTTCTTC,CASSRVGQGFNEQFF,TRBD1,once,TRBV7-9,TRBJ2-1
TGCGCCAGCAGCCAAGCTGGGGTGGGTCTTGAAGCTTTCTTT,CASSQAGVGLEAFF,.,once,TRBV4-1,TRBJ1-1
TGTGCCAGTAGTATATACAGCTCCTACAATGAGCAGTTCTTC,CASSIYSSYNEQFF,.,.,TRBV19,TRBJ2-1
TGTGCCAGCGCTTCCGGGACAGGGCTCCCCGAGCAGTTCTTC,CASASGTGLPEQFF,TRBD1,.,TRBV2,TRBJ2-1
TGTGCCAGCAGCTTTTATCCCGGATCGCACTATGGCTACACCTTC,CASSFYPGSHYGYTF,.,.,TRBV5-8,TRBJ1-2
TGTGCCAGCAGCTTCGGGGTCAATGAGCAGTTCTTC,CASSFGVNEQFF,.,once,TRBV5-4,TRBJ2-1
TGTGCCTGGAGGGTCCCAGGGCGACCGACCTACGAGCAGTACTTC,CAWRVPGRPTYEQYF,.,.,TRBV30,TRBJ2-7
TGTGCCAGCAGGCTTCCGGGACGGAATTCACCCCTCCACTTT,CASRLPGRNSPLHF,.,.,TRBV2,TRBJ1-6
TGTGCCAGCAGCCCTGGGACAGCCAACACTGAAGCTTTCTTT,CASSPGTANTEAFF,TRBD1,once,TRBV13,TRBJ1-1
TGTGCCAGCAGCCCGGGCTACCCCTACGAGCAGTACTTC,CASSPGYPYEQYF,.,.,TRBV27,TRBJ2-7
TGCGCCAGCAGCCAAGATCGGGTTCCGGGCAATCAGCCCCAGCATTTT,CASSQDRVPGNQPQHF,.,.,TRBV4-3,TRBJ1-5
TGTGCCAGCAGTGAAGGACTAGCTGGGGAGCAGTACTTC,CASSEGLAGEQYF,TRBD2,.,TRBV2,TRBJ2-7
TGTGCCAGCAGTTCGAGACAGGGGAGCAATCAGCCCCAGCATTTT,CASSSRQGSNQPQHF,TRBD1,.,TRBV27,TRBJ1-5
TGTGCCAGCAGCCCTCCGGACGGGTTTCGGACCCAGTACTTC,CASSPPDGFRTQYF,.,once,TRBV13,TRBJ2-5
TGTGCCAGCAGCTTAATTAGCGAGACAGATACGCAGTATTTT,CASSLISETDTQYF,.,.,TRBV7-2,TRBJ2-3
TGTGCCAGCAGCTTAGGTGTAGACTCCTACGAGCAGTACTTC,CASSLGVDSYEQYF,.,.,TRBV7-9,TRBJ2-7
TGTGCCAGCAGTCCTAGCGGGAGGGCGGAGACCCAGTACTTC,CASSPSGRAETQYF,TRBD2,.,TRBV7-9,TRBJ2-5
TGCGCCAGCAGCCCAGCGGACAGTAATGAAAAACTGTTTTTT,CASSPADSNEKLFF,.,.,TRBV5-1,TRBJ1-4
TGTGCCAGCAGCCGGGGACAGGGCCAAGAGACCCAGTACTTC,CASSRGQGQETQYF,TRBD1,few,TRBV7-9,TRBJ2-5
TGTGCCAGCAGCAGCGGGACAGGGGTTTGGTACGAGCAGTACTTC,CASSSGTGVWYEQYF,TRBD1,once,TRBV5-6,TRBJ2-7
TGTGCCAGCTCACCGGGACTGAGGTACGAGCAGTACTTC,CASSPGLRYEQYF,.,.,TRBV18,TRBJ2-7
TGTGCCAGTAGTATAGATTGGACTAAAGCCTACGAGCAGTACTTC,CASSIDWTKAYEQYF,.,.,TRBV19,TRBJ2-7
TGTGCCAGCAGCTTAGGCGAAGGGGCGCCGGCGGTTGGAAACACCATATATTTT,CASSLGEGAPAVGNTIYF,.,.,TRBV13,TRBJ1-3
TGTGCCAGCAGCTTAGCGCGGGGGACCTACCTATACAATGAGCAGTTCTTC,CASSLARGTYLYNEQFF,TRBD2,.,TRBV7-8,TRBJ2-1
TGCGCCAGCAGCCAAGAACGAGGCGGCGTCTTTGCTCTCTTT,CASSQERGGVFALF,.,once,TRBV4-1,TRBJ1-1
TGTGCCTACTATACCCGGACAGGGAAGAATGAAAAACTGTTTTTT,CAYYTRTGKNEKLFF,TRBD1,.,TRBV7-9,TRBJ1-4
TGTGCCAGTAGCTGGGACAGTTACAATGAGCAGTTCTTC,CASSWDSYNEQFF,TRBD1,.,TRBV19,TRBJ2-1
TGTGCCAGCAGTGAATGGGAGGAGAGCTCCTACAATGAGCAGTTCTTC,CASSEWEESSYNEQFF,.,.,TRBV6-1,TRBJ2-1
TGTGCCAGCAGTTTAAGGTCGGCGAACACTGAAGCTTTCTTT,CASSLRSANTEAFF,.,.,TRBV27,TRBJ1-1
TGTGCCAGCAGTACCGGAGGCCAAGAGACCCAGTACTTC,CASSTGGQETQYF,.,.,TRBV6-5,TRBJ2-5
TGTGCCAGCAGCCAGACTAGCGGGGGCTCAGATACGCAGTATTTT,CASSQTSGGSDTQYF,TRBD2,.,TRBV4-2,TRBJ2-3
TGTGCCAGCAGCCTCAACCCCGACAGGGGATCCTCCTACGAGCAGTACTTC,CASSLNPDRGSSYEQYF,TRBD1,.,TRBV9,TRBJ2-7
TGTGCCAGCAGACAGGGAGGCGGGGAGCTGTTTTTT,CASRQGGGELFF,.,.,TRBV2,TRBJ2-2
TGCAGCGTTGAAGAGACAGGGCCCCATGAGCAGTTCTTC,CSVEETGPHEQFF,TRBD1,.,TRBV29-1,TRBJ2-1
TGTGCCAGCAGTTTTCTCGGGGCAGATACGCAGTATTTT,CASSFLGADTQYF,.,.,TRBV27,TRBJ2-3
TGTGCCAGTAGTACGGACAGGCAAGCAGCGTTCACTGAAGCTTTCTTT,CASSTDRQAAFTEAFF,TRBD1,.,TRBV19,TRBJ1-1
TGTGCCTGGAGTGTACAGGGAGTGGGGAATTCACCCCTCCACTTT,CAWSVQGVGNSPLHF,.,.,TRBV30,TRBJ1-6
TGTGCCAGCTCTCCCAGAATTGAGAAGCCTGAAGCTTTCTTT,CASSPRIEKPEAFF,.,.,TRBV18,TRBJ1-1
TGTGCCAGTACCCCCTCGGACAGGGGGAACACTGAAGCTTTCTTT,CASTPSDRGNTEAFF,TRBD1,.,TRBV19,TRBJ1-1
TGTGCCTGGAATTTGGGGACTAGTATCTACAATGAGCAGTTCTTC,CAWNLGTSIYNEQFF,TRBD2,.,TRBV30,TRBJ2-1
TGTGCCAGCAGCAACCGCATGAGCTCCTACGAGCAGTACTTC,CASSNRMSSYEQYF,.,.,TRBV21-1,TRBJ2-7
TGTGCCAGCAGCGAAGCGGAATACGAGCAGTACTTC,CASSEAEYEQYF,.,.,TRBV7-9,TRBJ2-7
TGTGCCAGCAGTTTTGGGGGCAGCAATCAGCCCCAGCATTTT,CASSFGGSNQPQHF,.,.,TRBV27,TRBJ1-5
TGTGCCACCAGCAGACCGGGACAGGGTTACGATGAGCAGTTCTTC,CATSRPGQGYDEQFF,TRBD1,.,TRBV15,TRBJ2-1
TGTGCCAGCAGCTTACCTCTGCCAACTGAAGCTTTCTTT,CASSLPLPTEAFF,.,.,TRBV7-9,TRBJ1-1
TGTGCCAGCAGCTTAGAGTCGCAGAGCTATAATTCACCCCTCCACTTT,CASSLESQSYNSPLHF,.,.,TRBV7-9,TRBJ1-6
TGTGCCAGCAGCCCTTCTGGGACAGGGGAAGAGACCCAGTACTTC,CASSPSGTGEETQYF,TRBD1,once,TRBV28,TRBJ2-5